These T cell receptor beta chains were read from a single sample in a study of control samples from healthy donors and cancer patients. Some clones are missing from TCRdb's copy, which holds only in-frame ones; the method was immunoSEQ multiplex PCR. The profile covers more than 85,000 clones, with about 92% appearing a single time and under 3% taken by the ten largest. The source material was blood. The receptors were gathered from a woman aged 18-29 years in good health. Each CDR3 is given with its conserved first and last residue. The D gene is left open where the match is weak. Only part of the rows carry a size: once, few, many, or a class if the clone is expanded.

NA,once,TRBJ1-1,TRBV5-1,CASGGNMNTEAFF,TGCGCCAGCGGCGGTAACATGAACACTGAAGCTTTCTTT
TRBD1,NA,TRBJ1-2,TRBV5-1,CASSTGDYGYTF,TGCGCCAGCAGCACAGGGGACTATGGCTACACCTTC
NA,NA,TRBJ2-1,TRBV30,CAWSVLAVSSYNEQFF,TGTGCCTGGAGTGTATTAGCGGTAAGCTCCTACAATGAGCAGTTCTTC
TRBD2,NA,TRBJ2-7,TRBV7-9,CASSLLAGGRDEQYF,TGTGCCAGCAGCTTACTAGCGGGAGGCCGCGACGAGCAGTACTTC
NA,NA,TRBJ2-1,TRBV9,CASSASGFFGEQFF,TGTGCCAGCAGCGCAAGTGGTTTTTTTGGGGAGCAGTTCTTC
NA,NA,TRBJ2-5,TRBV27,CASSLFGGTQETQYF,TGTGCCAGCAGTTTATTTGGCGGGACCCAAGAGACCCAGTACTTC
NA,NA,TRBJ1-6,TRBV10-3,CAISDTSNSPLHF,TGTGCCATCAGTGACACGAGCAATTCACCCCTCCACTTT
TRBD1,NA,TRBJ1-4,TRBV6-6,CASSLRQGARVSNEKLFF,TGTGCCAGCAGTCTACGACAGGGGGCGCGTGTCTCTAATGAAAAACTGTTTTTT
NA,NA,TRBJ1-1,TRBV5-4,CASTLLKARNTEAFF,TGTGCCAGCACCCTTCTCAAGGCCAGGAACACTGAAGCTTTCTTT
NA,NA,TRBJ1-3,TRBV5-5,CASSTSYPGNTIYF,TGTGCCAGCAGCACCTCATACCCTGGAAACACCATATATTTT